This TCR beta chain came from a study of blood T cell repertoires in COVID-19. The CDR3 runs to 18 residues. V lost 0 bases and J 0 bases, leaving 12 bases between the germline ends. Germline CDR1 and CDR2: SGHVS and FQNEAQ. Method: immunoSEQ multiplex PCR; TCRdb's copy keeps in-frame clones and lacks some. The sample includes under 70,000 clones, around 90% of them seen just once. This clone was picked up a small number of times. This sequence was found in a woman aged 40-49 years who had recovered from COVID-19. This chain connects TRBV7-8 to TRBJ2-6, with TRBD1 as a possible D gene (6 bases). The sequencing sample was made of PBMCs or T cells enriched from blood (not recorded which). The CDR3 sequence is CASSLAVTGHSGANVLTF. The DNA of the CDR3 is TGTGCCAGCAGCTTAGCAGTGACAGGCCACTCTGGGGCCAACGTCCTGACTTTC. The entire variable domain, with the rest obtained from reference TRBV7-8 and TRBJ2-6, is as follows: GAGVSQSPRYKVAKRGQDVALRCDPISGHVSLFWYQQALGQGPEFLTYFQNEAQLDKSGLPSDRFFAERPEGSVSTLKIQRTQQEDSAVYLCASSLAVTGHSGANVLTFGAGSRLTVL.